This T cell receptor (beta chain) was observed in a study of blood T cell repertoires in COVID-19. Across the study: Whether acute or convalescent, the COVID-19 samples came from the United States, Italy and Spain. The cDNA or gDNA used as material had been derived from T cells, B-cell-depleted T cells, or PBMCs.

Generated by immunoSEQ multiplex PCR, the TCRdb table keeps only in-frame clones and is missing some. The sample has approximately 200,000 clones, about 85% seen once. In germline, CDR1 is SGHTA, CDR2 FQGNSA. There are 17 residues in the CDR3. The V gene lost 2 bases and the J gene lost 1 base, with 14 bases spanning the gap. This TCR was recovered from a woman younger than 45 who had recovered from COVID-19. V gene TRBV7-2 combines with J gene TRBJ2-2; TRBD2 might be the D (5 bases). The source material was PBMCs or T cells enriched from blood (not recorded which). The CDR3 DNA is TGTGCCAGCAGCTTATATCGGGGTGTGGTGAACACCGGGGAGCTGTTTTTT. It codes for CASSLYRGVVNTGELFF.